This T cell receptor (beta chain) stems from a study of vaccination effects on CD4 cells after COVID-19. Study summary: It was two doses of either the BNT162b2 or mRNA-1273 vaccine that participants received. Study outcomes and limitations: Only 1 of 255 vaccine-induced clones from healthy vaccinees cross-reacted with common cold coronaviruses.

ViraFEST assay sequencing came after antigen-specific CD4+ T cells were expanded with viral peptide pools. Upon completion of 10 to 11 days in culture, CD4+ T cells were isolated. The healthy vaccine recipients, who had no prior SARS-CoV-2 infection, showed negative nucleocapsid antibodies. IL-2 at around 9.8 IU/ml and peptides at roughly 9.6 ug/ml were added to cultured PBMC, approximately 1.9 million per well. The authors exchanged half the medium for IL-2 medium on days 3 and 7. As for this clone: Its antigen is currently unknown.

Assay used: immunoSEQ multiplex PCR; TCRdb lists only in-frame clones, some missing. The table includes 30,000 to 40,000 clones, approximately 70% detected once. The CDR3 length is 16 residues. V shed 3 bases and J 6 bases; nucleotides not matched to a gene: 10. Germline CDR1 SGHRS, CDR2 YFSETQ. The clonotype comes from a human donor who received a COVID-19 vaccine. The rearrangement links TRBV5-1 to TRBJ2-1; 9 bases align to TRBD1. This specimen was CD4+ T cells from PBMCs cultured with SARS-CoV-2 spike peptides, taken before COVID-19 vaccination. This CDR3 reads CASSSLGTGRRNEQFF. As DNA, the CDR3 is TGCGCCAGCAGCTCTCTTGGGACAGGGAGGCGCAATGAGCAGTTCTTC.